A single sample gave rise to the 3 T cell receptor beta chains below, sequenced in a study of blood T cell repertoires in COVID-19. Method: immunoSEQ multiplex PCR; TCRdb's copy keeps in-frame clones and lacks some. The sample lists 250,000 to 300,000 clones, roughly 90% seen once, with around 1.1% in the top ten. The source material was PBMCs or T cells enriched from blood (not recorded which). The source is a woman aged 25 to 39 who had recovered from COVID-19.

The chain has TRBV10-3 and TRBJ1-1; 10 nucleotides agree with TRBD1. The CDR3 has 16 residues. Germline lookup yields CDR1 ENHRY and CDR2 SYGVKD. The ends lost 0 bases at V and 2 bases at J; junction bases unmatched: 3. The chain's CDR3 is CAISESTGGANTEAFF. CDR3 coding DNA: TGTGCCATCAGTGAGTCGACAGGGGGCGCAAACACTGAAGCTTTCTTT.

The rearrangement links TRBV27 to TRBJ2-3, with a tentative D call TRBD1 (6 bases). CDR3 length: 13 residues. Trimming stripped 5 bases from V and 6 bases from J, with 12 bases between. Germline V gene data show CDR1 as MNHEY and CDR2 as SMNVEV (reference sequence). The DNA of the CDR3 is TGTGCCAGCAGTCCCCTTCAGGGGGATACGCAGTATTTT. This encodes CASSPLQGDTQYF.

This chain links TRBV4-1 with TRBJ2-1; 7 nucleotides line up with TRBD2. The CDR3 is 15 amino acids. From germline, CDR1 is MGHRA and CDR2 YSYEKL. Losses at the gene ends were 3 bases for V and 4 bases for J; bases not matched to a gene: 6. The DNA of the CDR3 is TGCGCCAGCAGCCAGCCTAGCGGAGTGTACAATGAGCAGTTCTTC. This codes for CASSQPSGVYNEQFF.